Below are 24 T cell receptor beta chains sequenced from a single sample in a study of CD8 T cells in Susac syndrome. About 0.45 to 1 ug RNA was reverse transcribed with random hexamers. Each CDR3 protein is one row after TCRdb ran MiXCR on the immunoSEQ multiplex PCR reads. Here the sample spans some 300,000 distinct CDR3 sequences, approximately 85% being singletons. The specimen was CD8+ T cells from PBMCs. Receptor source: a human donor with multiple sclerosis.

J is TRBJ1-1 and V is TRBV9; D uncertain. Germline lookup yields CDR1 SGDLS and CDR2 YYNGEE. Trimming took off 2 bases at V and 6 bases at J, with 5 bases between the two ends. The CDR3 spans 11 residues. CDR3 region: CASSVGPEAFF. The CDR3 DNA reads TGTGCCAGCAGCGTGGGCCCTGAAGCTTTCTTT.

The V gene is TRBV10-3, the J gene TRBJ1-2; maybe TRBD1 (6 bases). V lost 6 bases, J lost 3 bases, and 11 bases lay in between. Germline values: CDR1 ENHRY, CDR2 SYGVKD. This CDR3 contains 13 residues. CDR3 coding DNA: TGTGCCATCAGCGTACAGGGTTACTATGGCTACACCTTC. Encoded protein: CAISVQGYYGYTF.

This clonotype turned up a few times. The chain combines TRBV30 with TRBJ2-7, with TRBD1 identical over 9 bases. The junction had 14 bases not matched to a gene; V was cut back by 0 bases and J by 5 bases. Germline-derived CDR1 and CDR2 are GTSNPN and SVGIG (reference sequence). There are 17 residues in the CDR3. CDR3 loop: CAWSVRSPGTGTNEQYF. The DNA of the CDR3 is TGTGCCTGGAGTGTACGGTCCCCCGGGACAGGGACCAACGAGCAGTACTTC.

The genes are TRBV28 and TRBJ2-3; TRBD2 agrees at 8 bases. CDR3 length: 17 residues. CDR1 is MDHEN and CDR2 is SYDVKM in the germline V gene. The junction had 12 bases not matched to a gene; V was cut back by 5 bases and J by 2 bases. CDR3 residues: CASSPGGSGVPTDTQYF. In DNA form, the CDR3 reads TGTGCCAGCAGTCCTGGGGGTAGCGGGGTTCCCACAGATACGCAGTATTTT.

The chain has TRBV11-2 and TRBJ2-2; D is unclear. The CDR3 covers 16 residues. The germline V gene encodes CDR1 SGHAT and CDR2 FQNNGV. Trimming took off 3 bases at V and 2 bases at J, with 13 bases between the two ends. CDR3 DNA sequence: TGTGCCAGCAGCTTCCCGTCCGCTATTAACACCGGGGAGCTGTTTTTT. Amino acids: CASSFPSAINTGELFF.

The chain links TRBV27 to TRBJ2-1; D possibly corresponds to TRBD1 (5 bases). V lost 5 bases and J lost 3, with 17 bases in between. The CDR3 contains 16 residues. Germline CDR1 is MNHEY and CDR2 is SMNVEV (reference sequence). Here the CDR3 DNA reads TGTGCCAGCAGTCCCGAGGACACGTCGCTCTACAATGAGCAGTTCTTC. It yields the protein CASSPEDTSLYNEQFF.

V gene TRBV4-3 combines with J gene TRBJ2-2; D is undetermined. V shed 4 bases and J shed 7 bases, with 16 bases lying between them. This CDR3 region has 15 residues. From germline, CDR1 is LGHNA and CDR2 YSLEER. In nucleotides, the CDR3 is TGCGCCAGCAGCCGATTGACTGGGTCGGTCGGGGAGCTGTTTTTT. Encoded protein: CASSRLTGSVGELFF.

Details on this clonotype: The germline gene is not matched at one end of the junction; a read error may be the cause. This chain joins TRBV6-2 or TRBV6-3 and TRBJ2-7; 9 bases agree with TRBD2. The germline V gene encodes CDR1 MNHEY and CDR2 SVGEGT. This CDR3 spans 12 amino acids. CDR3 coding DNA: TGTGCCAGCAGTTACGGTTTAGCGGGAGTGGACTTC. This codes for CASSYGLAGVDF.

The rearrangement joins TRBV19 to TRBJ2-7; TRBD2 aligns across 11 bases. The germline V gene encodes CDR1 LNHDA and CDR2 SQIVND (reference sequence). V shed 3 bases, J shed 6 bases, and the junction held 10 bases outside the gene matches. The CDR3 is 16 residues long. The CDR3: CASSISSSLAGAEQYF. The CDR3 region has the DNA TGTGCCAGTAGTATTTCCTCTTCACTAGCGGGAGCCGAGCAGTACTTC.

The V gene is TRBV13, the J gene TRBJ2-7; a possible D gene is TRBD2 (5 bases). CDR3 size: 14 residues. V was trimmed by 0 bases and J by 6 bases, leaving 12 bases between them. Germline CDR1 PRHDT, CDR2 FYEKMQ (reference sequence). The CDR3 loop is CASSLGWGAVEQYF. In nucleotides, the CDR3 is TGTGCCAGCAGCTTAGGATGGGGAGCCGTCGAGCAGTACTTC.

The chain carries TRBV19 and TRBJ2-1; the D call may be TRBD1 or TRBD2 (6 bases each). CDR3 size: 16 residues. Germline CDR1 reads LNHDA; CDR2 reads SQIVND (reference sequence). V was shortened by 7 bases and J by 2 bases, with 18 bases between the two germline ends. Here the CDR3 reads CASNPGAPTPYNEQFF. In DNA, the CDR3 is TGTGCCAGTAACCCGGGGGCCCCGACCCCCTACAATGAGCAGTTCTTC.

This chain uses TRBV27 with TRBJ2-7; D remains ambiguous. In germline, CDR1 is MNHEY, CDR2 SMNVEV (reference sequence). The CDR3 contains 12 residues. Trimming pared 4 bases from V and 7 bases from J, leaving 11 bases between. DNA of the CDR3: TGTGCCAGCAGTTCCGCGGACGCTGAGCAGTACTTC. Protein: CASSSADAEQYF.

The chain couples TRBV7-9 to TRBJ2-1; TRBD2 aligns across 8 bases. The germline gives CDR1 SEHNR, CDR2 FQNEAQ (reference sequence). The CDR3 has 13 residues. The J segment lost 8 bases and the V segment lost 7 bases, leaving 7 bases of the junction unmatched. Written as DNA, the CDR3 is TGTGCCAGCACCTCCCCCGGGAGGGATGAGCAGTTCTTC. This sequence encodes CASTSPGRDEQFF.

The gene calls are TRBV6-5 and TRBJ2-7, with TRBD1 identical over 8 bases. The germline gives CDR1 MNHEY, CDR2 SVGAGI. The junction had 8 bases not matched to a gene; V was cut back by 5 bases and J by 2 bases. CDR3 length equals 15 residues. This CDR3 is CASSGDRSLAYEQYF. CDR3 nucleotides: TGTGCCAGCAGTGGGGACAGGTCCTTAGCCTACGAGCAGTACTTC.

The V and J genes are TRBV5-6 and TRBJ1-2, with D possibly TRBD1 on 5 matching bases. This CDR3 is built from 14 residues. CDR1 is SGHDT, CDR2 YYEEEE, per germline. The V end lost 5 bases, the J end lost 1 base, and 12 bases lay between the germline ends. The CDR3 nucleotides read TGTGCCAGCAGATTCCGGGGCGGTAACTATGGCTACACCTTC. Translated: CASRFRGGNYGYTF.

CDR3 nucleotides: TGTGCCAGCAGCCAGTACACCGGGACAGGGGAATACGAGCAGTACTTC. Translation gives CASSQYTGTGEYEQYF. This chain uses TRBV4-2 with TRBJ2-7; 10 bases are a match to TRBD1. Germline V lookup: CDR1 LGHNA, CDR2 YNFKEQ. Trimming at V came to 3 bases and at J to 4 bases, leaving 9 bases not matched to a gene. This CDR3 spans 16 amino acids.

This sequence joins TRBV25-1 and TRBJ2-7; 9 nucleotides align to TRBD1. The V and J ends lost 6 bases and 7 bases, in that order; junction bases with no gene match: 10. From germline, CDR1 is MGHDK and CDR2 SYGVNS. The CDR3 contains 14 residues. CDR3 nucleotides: TGTGCCAGCAGCTCCGGGACAGGGCTGAGAGAGCAGTACTTC. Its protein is CASSSGTGLREQYF.

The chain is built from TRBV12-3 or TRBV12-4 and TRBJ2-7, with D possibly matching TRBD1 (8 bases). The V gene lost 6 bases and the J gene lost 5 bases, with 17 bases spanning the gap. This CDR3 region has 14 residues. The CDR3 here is CASRQTGEGNEQYF. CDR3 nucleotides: TGTGCCAGCAGACAGACAGGGGAGGGTAACGAGCAGTACTTC.

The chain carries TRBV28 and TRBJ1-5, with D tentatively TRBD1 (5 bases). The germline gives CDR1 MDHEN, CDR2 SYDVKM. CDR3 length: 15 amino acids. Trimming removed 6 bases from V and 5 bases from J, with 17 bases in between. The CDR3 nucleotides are TGTGCCAGCAGCCCATTCGGGACGAGGCATCAGCCCCAGCATTTT. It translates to CASSPFGTRHQPQHF.

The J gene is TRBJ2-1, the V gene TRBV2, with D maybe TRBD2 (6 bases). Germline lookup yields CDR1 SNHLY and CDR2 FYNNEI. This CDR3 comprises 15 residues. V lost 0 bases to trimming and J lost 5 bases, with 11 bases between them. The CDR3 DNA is TGTGCCAGCAGTGAAGCGCTAGGAGGGGACAATGAGCAGTTCTTC. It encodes CASSEALGGDNEQFF.

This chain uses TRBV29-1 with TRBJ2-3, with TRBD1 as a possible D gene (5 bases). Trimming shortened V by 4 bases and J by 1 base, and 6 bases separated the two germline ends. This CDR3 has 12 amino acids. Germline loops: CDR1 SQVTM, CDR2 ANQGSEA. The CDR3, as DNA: TGCAGCGTTGTGGGGCGCACAGATACGCAGTATTTT. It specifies CSVVGRTDTQYF.

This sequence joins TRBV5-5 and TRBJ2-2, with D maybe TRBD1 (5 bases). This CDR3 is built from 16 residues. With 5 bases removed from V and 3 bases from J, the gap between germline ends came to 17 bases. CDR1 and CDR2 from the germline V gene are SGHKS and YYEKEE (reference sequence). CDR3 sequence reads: CASRYPAGIDTGELFF. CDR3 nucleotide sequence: TGTGCCAGCAGATACCCGGCAGGGATCGACACCGGGGAGCTGTTTTTT.

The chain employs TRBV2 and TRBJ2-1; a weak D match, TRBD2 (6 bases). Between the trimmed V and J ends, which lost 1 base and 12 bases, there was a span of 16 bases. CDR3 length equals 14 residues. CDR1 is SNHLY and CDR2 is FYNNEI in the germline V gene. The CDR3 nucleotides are TGTGCCAGCAGTGAAGGGAGGAGGGTTGAAACGCAGTTCTTC. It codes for CASSEGRRVETQFF.

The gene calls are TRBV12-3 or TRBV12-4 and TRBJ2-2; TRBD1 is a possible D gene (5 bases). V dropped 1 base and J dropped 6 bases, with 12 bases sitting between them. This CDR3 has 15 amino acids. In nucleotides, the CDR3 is TGTGCCAGCAGTTTAGAGGGGCGAAGTTCCGGGGAGCTGTTTTTT. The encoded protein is CASSLEGRSSGELFF.